These 27 T cell receptor beta chains originate from one sample sequenced in a study of identical twins. MiXCR, run by TCRdb on the 5' RACE reads, gives a single entry per CDR3 protein. The sample records around 450,000 distinct CDR3 sequences, 14% being singletons. The sample also formed part of further work on yellow fever vaccine responses in identical twins.

Sequenced sample: CD4+ T cells sorted from blood. Receptors were obtained from a woman aged 18-29 years in good health.

This sequence joins TRBV12-3 or TRBV12-4 and TRBJ2-7, with a weak D call TRBD1 (5 bases). V lost 6 bases to trimming and J lost 6 bases, with 12 bases between them. The CDR3 covers 12 residues. CDR3 sequence: CASSRTGFEQYF. CDR3 in DNA: TGTGCCAGCAGCCGAACAGGTTTCGAGCAGTACTTC.

V and J are TRBV18 and TRBJ2-7, with 13 nucleotides matching TRBD2. The CDR3 totals 16 residues. The germline CDR1 and CDR2 sequences are KGHSH and LQKENI. J lost 5 bases, V lost 2 bases, and 6 bases had no gene match. CDR3 sequence (DNA): TGTGCCAGCTCACCATTGGGGACTAGCGGGAACCACGAGCAGTACTTC. Its translation is CASSPLGTSGNHEQYF.

J is TRBJ2-7 and V is TRBV21-1. TRBV21-1 has pseudogene status. CDR3 length: 14 residues. The CDR3 is CASSKVEADYEQYF. The CDR3 DNA reads TGTGCCAGCAGCAAAGTAGAGGCTGACTACGAGCAGTACTTC.

This clonotype was seen a handful of times. This chain joins TRBV3-1 and TRBJ2-1, with D perhaps being TRBD1 or TRBD2 (6 bases each). The CDR3 extends over 16 amino acids. V gave up 1 base and J gave up 3 bases, with 13 bases separating them. Germline V lookup: CDR1 LGHDT, CDR2 YNNKEL (reference sequence). CDR3 in amino acids: CASSQGGGRGYNEQFF. DNA of the CDR3: TGTGCCAGCAGCCAAGGTGGGGGGCGAGGCTACAATGAGCAGTTCTTC.

The V and J genes are TRBV20-1 and TRBJ2-7, with 9 bases matching TRBD2. This CDR3 comprises 15 residues. The V segment lost 5 bases and the J segment 3 bases; nucleotides outside the gene matches: 11. Germline V gives CDR1 DFQATT, CDR2 SNEGSKA (reference sequence). The CDR3 loop is CSAGRGGGDIYEQYF. In DNA, the CDR3 is TGCAGTGCTGGCAGAGGCGGGGGGGATATCTACGAGCAGTACTTC.

There are a few counts of this clonotype. The gene calls are TRBV6-2 or TRBV6-3 and TRBJ2-5; possibly TRBD2 for D (5 bases). Trimming removed 4 bases at V and 4 bases at J, with 13 bases between. Germline assignment: CDR1 MNHEY and CDR2 SVGEGT. The CDR3 is 14 amino acids. The CDR3 loop reads CASSWTGSAETQYF. Written as DNA, the CDR3 is TGTGCCAGCAGTTGGACGGGATCCGCAGAGACCCAGTACTTC.

This clonotype was observed a few times. The chain employs TRBV5-5 and TRBJ2-1, with 12 bases matching TRBD1. The germline V gene has CDR1 SGHKS and CDR2 YYEKEE (reference sequence). The CDR3 is 15 amino acids. The ends lost 4 bases at V and 7 bases at J; junction bases unmatched: 6. The CDR3 bases are TGTGCCAGCAGCGACCGGGACAGGGGGCGGAATGAGCAGTTCTTC. It specifies CASSDRDRGRNEQFF.

In this sample, this clonotype is medium-sized. The rearrangement joins TRBV6-5 to TRBJ2-7, with D perhaps matching TRBD2 (5 bases). Germline CDR1 and CDR2: MNHEY and SVGAGI. The germline V and J ends were trimmed by 2 bases and 6 bases, with 8 bases remaining between them. The CDR3 contains 12 residues. Here the CDR3 DNA reads TGTGCCAGCAGTTACCCCCGGGGCGAGCAGTACTTC. Its translation: CASSYPRGEQYF.

The chain recombines TRBV4-3 with TRBJ2-1, with 13 bases fitting TRBD2. The CDR3 covers 21 residues. Germline lookup yields CDR1 LGHNA and CDR2 YSLEER. V lost 4 bases and J lost 4; bases outside the gene matches: 19. The CDR3 DNA follows: TGCGCCAGCAGCCGTACAAGAGCGGGACTAGCGGGATCCCGGCTATACAATGAGCAGTTCTTC. Translation: CASSRTRAGLAGSRLYNEQFF.

The rearrangement uses TRBV5-5 and TRBJ2-2; D may be TRBD1 (6 bases). The germline gives CDR1 SGHKS, CDR2 YYEKEE (reference sequence). The CDR3 covers 15 residues. Trimming left V 0 bases short and J 5 bases short, with 11 bases between. DNA for the CDR3: TGTGCCAGCAGCTTGGCAGGGGCTGTTACCGGGGAGCTGTTTTTT. Encoded protein: CASSLAGAVTGELFF.

This clonotype was counted only a few times. The chain couples TRBV6-9 to TRBJ1-4, with 7 bases matching TRBD1. Germline values: CDR1 MNHGY, CDR2 SVAAGI. V was clipped by 3 bases and J by 0 bases; unmatched bases: 7. The CDR3 contains 17 residues. CDR3 sequence: CASSYPLGTATNEKLFF. The CDR3 region has the DNA TGTGCCAGCAGTTACCCCCTCGGGACAGCAACTAATGAAAAACTGTTTTTT.

This clonotype was recorded at least ten times. J is TRBJ2-5 and V is TRBV7-8; possibly TRBD2 for D (5 bases). The CDR3 has 13 residues. The germline V gene has CDR1 SGHVS and CDR2 FQNEAQ. With 1 base removed from V and 5 bases from J, the gap between germline ends came to 8 bases. The CDR3 DNA is TGTGCCAGCAGCTTAGGTCCGGGGGAGACCCAGTACTTC. Translation: CASSLGPGETQYF.

The J gene is TRBJ2-3, the V gene TRBV2; 7 bases fit TRBD1. This CDR3 is 17 amino acids long. The germline V gene encodes CDR1 SNHLY and CDR2 FYNNEI. Trimming at V came to 5 bases and at J to 2 bases, leaving 13 bases not matched to a gene. CDR3 residues: CASSHVGDRAITDTQYF. CDR3 nucleotides: TGTGCCAGCAGTCACGTTGGAGACAGGGCGATCACAGATACGCAGTATTTT.

The genes are TRBV3-1 and TRBJ1-5; 8 bases are a match to TRBD1. Per germline, CDR1 LGHDT and CDR2 YNNKEL (reference sequence). CDR3 length equals 15 residues. Losses at the gene ends were 1 base for V and 6 bases for J; bases not matched to a gene: 5. CDR3 sequence reads: CASSQGTQGVQPQHF. The CDR3 coding sequence is TGTGCCAGCAGCCAAGGAACACAGGGGGTTCAGCCCCAGCATTTT.

The genes are TRBV5-4 and TRBJ2-1, with TRBD2 matching over 8 bases. Germline V gives CDR1 SGHNT, CDR2 YYREEE (reference sequence). This CDR3 region has 16 residues. V lost 0 bases, J lost 7 bases, and 9 bases stayed unmatched. The CDR3 coding sequence is TGTGCCAGCAGCTTGGCAGGCGGGAGGCTGTCGAATGAGCAGTTCTTC. Its translation: CASSLAGGRLSNEQFF.

As DNA, the CDR3 is TGCAGTGCTAGAAGGAAGGGAATCTACGAGCAGTACTTC. The encoded protein is CSARRKGIYEQYF. This chain connects TRBV20-1 to TRBJ2-7; D is ambiguous. Germline V gene data show CDR1 as DFQATT and CDR2 as SNEGSKA (reference sequence). This CDR3 has 13 amino acids. The ends were cut back, 2 bases at V and 3 bases at J, with 11 bases in the middle.

This clonotype was seen once. V is TRBV28 and J is TRBJ2-1, with D unclear. CDR1 MDHEN and CDR2 SYDVKM come from the germline V gene. V lost 0 bases and J 3 bases, leaving 3 bases between the germline ends. CDR3 size: 13 residues. CDR3: CASSLWNYNEQFF. For the CDR3, the DNA is TGTGCCAGCAGTTTATGGAACTACAATGAGCAGTTCTTC.

V is TRBV5-1 and J is TRBJ2-2, with TRBD2 identical over 8 bases. The ends lost 1 base at V and 5 bases at J; junction bases unmatched: 4. The CDR3 runs 15 residues. Germline CDR1 and CDR2: SGHRS and YFSETQ. The CDR3 sequence is CASSLQASGTGELFF. CDR3 sequence (DNA): TGCGCCAGCAGCTTGCAAGCTAGCGGGACCGGGGAGCTGTTTTTT.

This clonotype was recorded a few times. This sequence joins TRBV7-9 and TRBJ2-3, with 7 bases lining up with TRBD2. The CDR3 totals 16 residues. After removal of 0 bases from V and 4 bases from J, the junction contained 7 bases not matched to a gene. Germline V lookup: CDR1 SEHNR, CDR2 FQNEAQ (reference sequence). The CDR3 protein is CASSLALAERADTQYF. For the CDR3, the DNA is TGTGCCAGCAGCTTAGCCCTAGCGGAGAGAGCAGATACGCAGTATTTT. Supplemented by reference TRBV7-9 and TRBJ2-3, the full variable domain reads DTGVSQNPRHKITKRGQNVTFRCDPISEHNRLYWYRQTLGQGPEFLTYFQNEAQLEKSRLLSDRFSAERPKGSFSTLEIQRTEQGDSAMYLCASSLALAERADTQYFGPGTRLTVL.

The V call is TRBV6-5, the J call TRBJ2-5; perhaps TRBD1 as D (5 bases). The CDR3 spans 17 residues. Germline V CDR1 and CDR2: MNHEY, SVGAGI. V was cut by 2 bases and J by 5 bases, with 21 bases left in between. The CDR3 here is CASSYGQWGTLGETQYF. DNA of the CDR3: TGTGCCAGCAGTTACGGTCAATGGGGCACCTTAGGGGAGACCCAGTACTTC.

This clonotype was counted ten times or more. The rearrangement uses TRBV10-3 and TRBJ1-1, with D uncertain. CDR1 and CDR2 (germline): ENHRY, SYGVKD. Trimming left V 0 bases short and J 5 bases short, with 7 bases between. The length of the CDR3 is 13 residues. DNA of the CDR3: TGTGCCATCAGTGAGTCCGAAGGGACTGAAGCTTTCTTT. Its protein product is CAISESEGTEAFF.

This clonotype was found a few times. The genes are TRBV7-9 and TRBJ2-3; the match to TRBD1 covers 9 bases. The length of the CDR3 is 15 residues. CDR1 SEHNR and CDR2 FQNEAQ come from the germline V gene (reference sequence). V dropped 4 bases and J dropped 5; count of bases not matched to a gene: 7. The CDR3 reads CASSSGDRAEDTQYF. The CDR3 DNA follows: TGTGCCAGCAGCTCCGGGGACAGGGCTGAAGATACGCAGTATTTT.

This clonotype has only a few counts. The chain employs TRBV3-1 and TRBJ2-2, with 14 nucleotides matching TRBD2. V gave up 0 bases and J gave up 2 bases; unmatched junction bases: 14. The CDR3 length is 22 residues. CDR1 LGHDT and CDR2 YNNKEL come from the germline V gene (reference sequence). CDR3 sequence (DNA): TGTGCCAGCAGCCAAGACAGACGGAGGGGACTAGCGGGGGCCTCTAACACCGGGGAGCTGTTTTTT. Amino acid sequence: CASSQDRRRGLAGASNTGELFF.

This clonotype was seen only a few times. This chain uses TRBV5-1 with TRBJ2-4; 9 positions match TRBD1. J lost 8 bases, V lost 0 bases, and 3 bases had no gene match. CDR1 is SGHRS, CDR2 YFSETQ, per germline. CDR3 length: 14 residues. The CDR3 reads CASSLGDRAHIQYF. Here the CDR3 DNA reads TGCGCCAGCAGCTTGGGGGACAGGGCGCACATTCAGTACTTC.

This sequence joins TRBV5-1 and TRBJ2-1; 7 bases line up with TRBD2. The V gene's germline CDR1 is SGHRS and CDR2 YFSETQ. Germline trimming cut 4 bases from V and 6 bases from J; bases unmatched to any gene: 10. The CDR3 sequence is 15 residues long. CDR3 nucleotides: TGCGCCAGCAGCACCCGAGGACTAGACGTCAATGAGCAGTTCTTC. It is translated as CASSTRGLDVNEQFF.

This clonotype has more than one count but fewer than ten. The rearrangement links TRBV7-2 to TRBJ2-1, with D tentatively TRBD1 (6 bases). Germline CDR1 SGHTA, CDR2 FQGNSA. V was clipped by 2 bases and J by 2 bases, with 10 bases between them. The CDR3 is 15 residues long. CDR3 protein: CASSLMGQTYNEQFF. The CDR3 region has the DNA TGTGCCAGCAGCTTAATGGGACAAACCTACAATGAGCAGTTCTTC.

This sequence joins TRBV18 and TRBJ2-7; a possible D gene is TRBD2 (6 bases). This CDR3 is built from 17 residues. Per germline, CDR1 KGHSH and CDR2 LQKENI. The ends were cut back, 3 bases at V and 6 bases at J, with 24 bases in the middle. The CDR3 DNA reads TGTGCCAGCTCACCCCTAGCTGGAGGGAGTACCGGAGGCGAGCAGTACTTC. Translating it yields CASSPLAGGSTGGEQYF.